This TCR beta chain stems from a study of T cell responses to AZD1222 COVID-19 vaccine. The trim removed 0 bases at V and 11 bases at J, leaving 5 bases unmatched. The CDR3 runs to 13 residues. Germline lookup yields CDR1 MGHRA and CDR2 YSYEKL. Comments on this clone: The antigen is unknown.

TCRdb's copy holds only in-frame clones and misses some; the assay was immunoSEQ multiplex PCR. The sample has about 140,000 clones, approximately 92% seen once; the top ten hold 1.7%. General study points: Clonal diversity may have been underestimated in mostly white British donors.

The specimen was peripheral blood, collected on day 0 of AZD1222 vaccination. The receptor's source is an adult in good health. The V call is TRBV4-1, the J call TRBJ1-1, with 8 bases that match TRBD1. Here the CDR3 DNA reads TGCGCCAGCAGCCAAGAAAATCAGGGGGCGGCTTTCTTT. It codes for CASSQENQGAAFF.